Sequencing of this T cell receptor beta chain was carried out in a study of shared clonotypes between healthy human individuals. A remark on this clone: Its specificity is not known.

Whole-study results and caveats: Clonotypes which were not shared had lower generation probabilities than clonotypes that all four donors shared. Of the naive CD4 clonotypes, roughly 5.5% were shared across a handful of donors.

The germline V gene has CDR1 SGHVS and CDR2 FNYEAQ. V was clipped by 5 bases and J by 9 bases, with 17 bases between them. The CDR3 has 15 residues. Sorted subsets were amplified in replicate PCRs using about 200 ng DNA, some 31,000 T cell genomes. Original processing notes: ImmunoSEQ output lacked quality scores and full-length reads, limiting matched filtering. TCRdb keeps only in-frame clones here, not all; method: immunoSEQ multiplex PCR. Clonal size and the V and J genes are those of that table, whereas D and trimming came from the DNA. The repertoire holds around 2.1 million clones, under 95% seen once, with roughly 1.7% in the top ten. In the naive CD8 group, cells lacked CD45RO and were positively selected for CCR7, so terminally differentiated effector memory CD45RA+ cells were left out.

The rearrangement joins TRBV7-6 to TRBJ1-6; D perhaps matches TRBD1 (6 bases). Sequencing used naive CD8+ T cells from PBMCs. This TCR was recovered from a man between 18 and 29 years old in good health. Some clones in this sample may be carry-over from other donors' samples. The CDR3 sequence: CASSLGWGQASPLHF. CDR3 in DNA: TGTGCCAGCAGCCTTGGGTGGGGGCAAGCTTCACCCCTCCACTTT.